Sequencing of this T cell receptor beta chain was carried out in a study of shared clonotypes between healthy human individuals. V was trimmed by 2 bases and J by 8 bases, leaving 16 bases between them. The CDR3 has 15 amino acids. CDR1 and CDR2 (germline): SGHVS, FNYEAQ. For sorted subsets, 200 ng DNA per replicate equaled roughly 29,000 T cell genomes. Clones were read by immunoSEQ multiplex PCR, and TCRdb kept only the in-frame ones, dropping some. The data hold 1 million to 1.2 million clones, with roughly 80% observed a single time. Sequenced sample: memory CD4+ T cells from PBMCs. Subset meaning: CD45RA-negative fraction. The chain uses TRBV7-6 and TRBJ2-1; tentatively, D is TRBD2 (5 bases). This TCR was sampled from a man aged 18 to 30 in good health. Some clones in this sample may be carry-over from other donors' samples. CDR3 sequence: CASSLTVVLAYEQFF. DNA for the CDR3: TGTGCCAGCAGCTTAACGGTGGTTCTAGCCTATGAGCAGTTCTTC. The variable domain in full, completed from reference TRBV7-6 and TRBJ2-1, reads GAGVSQSPRYKVTKRGQDVALRCDPISGHVSLYWYRQALGQGPEFLTYFNYEAQQDKSGLPNDRFSAERPEGSISTLTIQRTEQRDSAMYRCASSLTVVLAYEQFFGPGTRLTVL.